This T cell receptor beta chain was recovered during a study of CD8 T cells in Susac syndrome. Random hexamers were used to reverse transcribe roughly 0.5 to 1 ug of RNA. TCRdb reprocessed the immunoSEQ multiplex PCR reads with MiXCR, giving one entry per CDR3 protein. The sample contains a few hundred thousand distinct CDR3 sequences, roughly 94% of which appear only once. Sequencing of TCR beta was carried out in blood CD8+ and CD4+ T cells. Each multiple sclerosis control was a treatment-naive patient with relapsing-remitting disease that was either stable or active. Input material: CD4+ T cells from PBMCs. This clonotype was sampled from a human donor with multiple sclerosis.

CDR3 sequence (DNA): TGCAGTGCTGTGGGAGGCGGGGCTAGCACAGATACGCAGTATTTT. It is translated as CSAVGGGASTDTQYF. The V call is TRBV20-1, the J call TRBJ2-3, with D possibly matching TRBD2 (6 bases). Between the trimmed V and J ends, which lost 5 bases and 0 bases, there was a span of 15 bases. The CDR3 sequence is 15 residues long. Looked up from germline, CDR1 is DFQATT and CDR2 is SNEGSKA (reference sequence).